Presented here are 18 T cell receptor beta chains from one specimen sequenced in a study of blood T cells in healthy people across ages. With a J-beta primer mix and a sample-barcoded 5' primer, a second PCR ran about 6 to 11 cycles. TCRdb re-called the 5' RACE reads through MiXCR, storing one row per CDR3 protein. The sample consists of fewer than 2,000,000 distinct CDR3 sequences, about two fifths of them appearing once. The sequenced sample consisted of blood. The receptors were sampled from a human donor in good health.

This clonotype was counted at least ten times. The chain links TRBV12-3 or TRBV12-4 to TRBJ2-3; D is possibly TRBD2 (5 bases). There are 12 residues in the CDR3. Trimming removed 5 bases from V and 5 bases from J, with 8 bases in between. The CDR3 protein is CASSREGDTQYF. The DNA for the CDR3 is TGTGCCAGCAGTCGAGAGGGAGATACGCAGTATTTT.

Only a few counts were recorded for this clonotype. The chain carries TRBV4-3 and TRBJ2-3; no clear D. The CDR3 has 14 amino acids. Germline V gives CDR1 LGHNA, CDR2 YSLEER. Trimming took 0 bases from V and 5 from J, leaving 9 bases between them. The CDR3 reads CASSQDGVRDTQYF. The CDR3 DNA is TGCGCCAGCAGCCAAGATGGGGTCAGAGATACGCAGTATTTT.

This clonotype showed up just a few times. The chain is built from TRBV15 and TRBJ2-7; no clear D. The CDR3 totals 14 residues. Germline-derived CDR1 and CDR2 are LNHNV and YYDKDF (reference sequence). Trimming took off 4 bases at V and 2 bases at J, with 12 bases between the two ends. The CDR3 nucleotides read TGTGCCACCAGCATAGGCCTGAGAACCTACGAGCAGTACTTC. Amino acids: CATSIGLRTYEQYF.

The genes are TRBV20-1 and TRBJ2-7; no reliable D call. Trimming removed 4 bases at V and 0 bases at J, with 16 bases between. CDR1 is DFQATT, CDR2 SNEGSKA, per germline (reference sequence). The CDR3 runs 15 residues. CDR3 coding DNA: TGCAGTGCTATCCCCCGACGGATAAACTCCTACGAGCAGTACTTC. Amino acids: CSAIPRRINSYEQYF.

A few counts support this clonotype. The V gene is TRBV4-1, the J gene TRBJ2-1; TRBD2 matches at 7 bases. In germline, CDR1 is MGHRA, CDR2 YSYEKL. The V and J ends lost 3 bases and 5 bases, in that order; junction bases with no gene match: 10. This CDR3 has 16 residues. The CDR3 DNA reads TGCGCCAGCAGCCACCGCGGGGGAGGGGTAAACAATGAGCAGTTCTTC. Its translation is CASSHRGGGVNNEQFF.

The V gene is TRBV12-3 or TRBV12-4, the J gene TRBJ1-5; D not certain. CDR3 length: 15 residues. Trimming took 3 bases from V and 1 from J, leaving 10 bases between them. For the CDR3, the DNA is TGTGCCAGCAGTTTCGGCAGGCACAGCAATCAGCCCCAGCATTTT. It yields the protein CASSFGRHSNQPQHF.

The chain uses TRBV12-3 or TRBV12-4 and TRBJ1-2; D may be TRBD1 (6 bases). The germline V and J ends were trimmed by 5 bases and 6 bases, with 13 bases remaining between them. The CDR3 has 13 amino acids. CDR3 loop: CASSPGQTNGYTF. The CDR3 DNA follows: TGTGCCAGCAGTCCCGGACAGACAAATGGCTACACCTTC.

The chain couples TRBV2 to TRBJ1-1, with TRBD1 matching 9 bases. The ends lost 6 bases at V and 7 bases at J; junction bases unmatched: 9. Germline CDR1 SNHLY, CDR2 FYNNEI. The CDR3 spans 14 residues. As DNA, the CDR3 is TGTGCCAGCAGGCGTTCGGGGACAGGGATTGAAGCTTTCTTT. Translated: CASRRSGTGIEAFF.

The chain employs TRBV9 and TRBJ2-7; either TRBD1 or TRBD2 may fit D (5 bases each). In germline, CDR1 is SGDLS, CDR2 YYNGEE. This CDR3 spans 16 amino acids. V was shortened by 4 bases and J by 3 bases, with 20 bases between the two germline ends. This CDR3 is CASSPPPGAGLYEQYF. CDR3 in DNA: TGTGCCAGCAGCCCGCCCCCCGGGGCAGGCCTCTACGAGCAGTACTTC. Together with reference TRBV9 and TRBJ2-7, the CDR3 gives the full variable domain: DSGVTQTPKHLITATGQRVTLRCSPRSGDLSVYWYQQSLDQGLQFLIQYYNGEERAKGNILERFSAQQFPDLHSELNLSSLELGDSALYFCASSPPPGAGLYEQYFGPGTRLTVT.

The genes are TRBV27 and TRBJ1-1, with D unclear. The germline CDR1 and CDR2 sequences are MNHEY and SMNVEV (reference sequence). The CDR3 is 15 amino acids. The ends were cut back, 0 bases at V and 0 bases at J, with 8 bases in the middle. CDR3 protein: CASSLSPGLNTEAFF. The CDR3, as DNA: TGTGCCAGCAGTTTATCGCCAGGTCTGAACACTGAAGCTTTCTTT.

This sequence joins TRBV6-4 and TRBJ2-4; the match to TRBD1 covers 7 bases. The DNA end is a closer match to TRBJ2-7, so the J assignment may be wrong. The CDR3 spans 16 residues. Germline CDR1 MRHNA, CDR2 SNTAGT. The CDR3 sequence: CASSDSGPGGTYEQYF. As DNA, the CDR3 is TGTGCCAGCAGTGACTCCGGTCCAGGGGGAACCTACGAGCAGTACTTC.

The gene calls are TRBV6-6 and TRBJ2-7; 7 bases are shared with TRBD2. With 6 bases clipped from V and 4 bases from J, the junction kept 18 bases outside the gene matches. The CDR3 is 17 amino acids. Germline V gene lookup returns CDR1 MNHNY and CDR2 SVGAGI (reference sequence). CDR3: CASSRRPGGTTLYEQYF. The CDR3 DNA reads as TGTGCCAGCAGCCGGAGGCCCGGGGGGACTACCCTTTACGAGCAGTACTTC.

The chain recombines TRBV12-3 or TRBV12-4 with TRBJ2-4, with no clear D. The CDR3 loop spans 15 amino acids. V lost 5 bases to trimming and J lost 0 bases, with 11 bases between them. The CDR3 coding sequence is TGTGCCAGCAGTCCTATTTTGGGAGCCAAAAACATTCAGTACTTC. Amino acid sequence: CASSPILGAKNIQYF.

The chain links TRBV5-6 to TRBJ2-7; no reliable D call. V dropped 2 bases and J dropped 0 bases, with 12 bases sitting between them. Germline V gene lookup returns CDR1 SGHDT and CDR2 YYEEEE. The CDR3 covers 15 residues. Here the CDR3 DNA reads TGTGCCAGCAGCTTTTGGAACACGATCTCCTACGAGCAGTACTTC. Translated, it gives CASSFWNTISYEQYF.

As for this clonotype: The junction differs from germline at one of its ends, possibly a read error. The chain is built from TRBV7-7 and TRBJ2-5, with D unclear. The J call may be wrong; the DNA end is better matched by TRBJ2-7. Germline V CDR1 and CDR2: SSHAT, FNYEAQ (reference sequence). The CDR3 loop spans 13 amino acids. CDR3 DNA: TGTGCTAGCAGCTTAGGTTTTGGGTTCGAGCAGTACTTC. It specifies CASSLGFGFEQYF.

This clonotype occurred a few times. V and J are TRBV28 and TRBJ2-3, with a tentative D call TRBD1 (5 bases). CDR1 and CDR2 (germline): MDHEN, SYDVKM. CDR3 length equals 14 residues. V lost 2 bases and J lost 4, with 10 bases in between. This CDR3 reads CASSLRGYADTQYF. The CDR3 DNA is TGTGCCAGCAGTTTAAGGGGTTATGCAGATACGCAGTATTTT.

The sample holds one count of this clonotype. The chain links TRBV2 to TRBJ1-3; TRBD1 matches 7 bases. Germline trimming cut 8 bases from V and 2 bases from J; bases unmatched to any gene: 3. Germline CDR1 and CDR2: SNHLY and FYNNEI. This CDR3 is built from 13 residues. CDR3 amino acids: CASGTEPGNTIYF. The CDR3 DNA sequence: TGTGCCAGCGGGACAGAACCTGGAAACACCATATATTTT.

The CDR3 loop reads CASSVAGAGVYEQYF. CDR3 bases: TGTGCCAGCAGCGTAGCGGGGGCAGGGGTCTACGAGCAGTACTTC. The chain recombines TRBV9 with TRBJ2-5, with D perhaps being TRBD1 or TRBD2 (6 bases each). The J call may be in error: the DNA end matches TRBJ2-7 better. The CDR3 sequence is 15 residues long. Germline CDR1 SGDLS, CDR2 YYNGEE.